This entry concerns a single T cell receptor (beta chain). Methods used by the authors: Reference gene primer amplification yielded estimated nucleated cell counts. Sequencing used immunoSEQ multiplex PCR; TCRdb keeps in-frame clones, though not all of them. From that table come the V and J calls and clone size; the DNA was used to work out D and trimming. The sample has approximately 250,000 clones, around 80% seen once. The CDR3 consists of 13 residues. The V gene end was trimmed by 6 bases and the J gene end by 7 bases; junction bases not matched to a gene: 6. Germline V gene lookup returns CDR1 ENHRY and CDR2 SYGVKD. This sample is part of a study of blood T cell repertoires in COVID-19. Study context: The United States, Italy and Spain provided the acute and convalescent COVID-19 samples. The cDNA or gDNA used as material had been derived from T cells, B-cell-depleted T cells, or PBMCs.

The sample was peripheral blood. This chain links TRBV10-3 with TRBJ2-1; 7 bases line up with TRBD1. The receptor was derived from a man aged 35 to 55 who had recovered from COVID-19. CDR3 sequence (DNA): TGTGCCATCAGCGAGACAGGGCGGAATGAGCAGTTCTTC. It translates to CAISETGRNEQFF.